Below, 16 T cell receptor beta chains from the same sample are listed, as sequenced in a study of cytomegalovirus exposure and HLA in healthy donors. The PCR ran on 60 Vbeta and 13 Jbeta primers. Some clones are missing from TCRdb's copy, which holds only in-frame ones; the method was immunoSEQ multiplex PCR. This listing includes about 200,000 clones. Specimen: PBMCs. These receptors originate from a man under 40 in good health and CMV-seronegative.

The gene calls are TRBV7-5 and TRBJ2-5; TRBD1, the D gene given by the table, was not confirmed from the DNA. TRBV7-5 is given as a pseudogene. This CDR3 spans 13 amino acids. CDR3 DNA: TGTGTCAGAAGCCTGGGACAGGGAGAGACCCAGTACTTC. Translated, it gives CVRSLGQGETQYF.

Remarks on this clone: The conserved closing phenylalanine or tryptophan is absent in this CDR3, likely reflecting a read error. The chain uses TRBV2 and TRBJ1-2, with TRBD1 identical over 11 bases. CDR1 SNHLY and CDR2 FYNNEI come from the germline V gene. V shed 6 bases and J 7 bases; nucleotides not matched to a gene: 1. The length of the CDR3 is 12 residues. The CDR3 loop is CASRGTGGGYTL. The CDR3 DNA reads TGTGCCAGCAGGGGGACAGGGGGTGGCTACACCCTC.

The chain joins TRBV19 to TRBJ2-5; 7 nucleotides match TRBD1. This CDR3 comprises 15 residues. Germline CDR1 LNHDA, CDR2 SQIVND (reference sequence). The junction had 7 bases not matched to a gene; V was cut back by 2 bases and J by 4 bases. CDR3 amino acids: CASSIRQGQRETQYF. The CDR3 coding sequence is TGTGCCAGTAGTATAAGACAGGGACAGAGAGAGACCCAGTACTTC.

The gene calls are TRBV5-1 and TRBJ2-1; 9 bases are a match to TRBD2. This CDR3 is 15 amino acids long. Germline V gene data show CDR1 as SGHRS and CDR2 as YFSETQ. The V segment lost 7 bases and the J segment 7 bases; nucleotides outside the gene matches: 12. CDR3 sequence: CASEPGGSGGNEQFF. The CDR3 DNA follows: TGCGCCAGCGAACCTGGTGGTAGCGGGGGAAATGAGCAGTTCTTC.

This chain links TRBV19 with TRBJ2-7, with 7 positions matching TRBD1. The J segment lost 2 bases and the V segment lost 1 base, leaving 5 bases of the junction unmatched. Per the germline V gene, CDR1 is LNHDA and CDR2 is SQIVND (reference sequence). This CDR3 comprises 15 residues. Here the CDR3 reads CASSIATGDPYEQYF. In DNA, the CDR3 is TGTGCCAGTAGTATAGCAACAGGGGACCCCTACGAGCAGTACTTC.

This rearrangement joins TRBV4-1 to TRBJ2-1; 12 bases agree with TRBD2. After removal of 1 base from V and 4 bases from J, the junction contained 8 bases not matched to a gene. Germline loops: CDR1 MGHRA, CDR2 YSYEKL. The CDR3 covers 18 residues. The CDR3 protein is CASSQGLAGGPSYNEQFF. CDR3 bases: TGCGCCAGCAGCCAAGGGCTAGCGGGAGGGCCCAGTTACAATGAGCAGTTCTTC.

This chain links TRBV6-1 with TRBJ2-7; D perhaps matches TRBD2 (7 bases). CDR1 and CDR2 from the germline V gene are MNHNS and SASEGT. This CDR3 has 14 residues. The V and J ends lost 6 bases and 0 bases respectively, with 12 bases between them. CDR3 DNA sequence: TGTGCCAGCAGGGAGGGGGGGAGCTCCTACGAGCAGTACTTC. Protein sequence: CASREGGSSYEQYF.

CDR3 coding DNA: TGTGCCAGCAGCCCGTTGACAGGAGACAATGAGCAGTTCTTC. Amino acids: CASSPLTGDNEQFF. The chain employs TRBV7-3 and TRBJ2-1; maybe TRBD1 (6 bases). Germline CDR1 and CDR2: SGHTA and FQGTGA. This CDR3 has 14 residues. Trimming stripped 5 bases from V and 5 bases from J, with 13 bases between.

The chain has TRBV6-6 and TRBJ1-1, with TRBD1 as a possible D gene (6 bases). V was clipped by 6 bases and J by 0 bases, with 14 bases between them. Germline CDR1 reads MNHNY; CDR2 reads SVGAGI (reference sequence). The CDR3 runs to 15 residues. The CDR3 sequence is CASRWDTEMNTEAFF. CDR3 coding DNA: TGTGCCAGCAGGTGGGACACCGAGATGAACACTGAAGCTTTCTTT.

The chain uses TRBV10-2 and TRBJ2-3; TRBD2 aligns across 11 bases. The germline gives CDR1 WSHSY, CDR2 SAAADI. V shed 6 bases, J shed 4 bases, and the junction held 3 bases outside the gene matches. CDR3 length equals 14 residues. The CDR3 nucleotides are TGCGCCAGCAGACTAGCGGGAGACCCAGATACGCAGTATTTT. Translated: CASRLAGDPDTQYF.

The V call is TRBV28, the J call TRBJ1-1; 7 positions agree with TRBD1. The CDR3 length is 16 residues. J was trimmed by 0 bases and V by 5 bases; bases with no gene match: 9. The germline gives CDR1 MDHEN, CDR2 SYDVKM. The CDR3 DNA follows: TGTGCCAGCAGTCTCTCCGTACAGGGGATGAACACTGAAGCTTTCTTT. Amino acid sequence: CASSLSVQGMNTEAFF.

The V and J genes are TRBV6-5 and TRBJ2-7; TRBD1 matches 8 bases. This CDR3 has 14 amino acids. The junction had 9 bases not matched to a gene; V was cut back by 11 bases and J by 0 bases. Germline CDR1 reads MNHEY; CDR2 reads SVGAGI. This chain's CDR3 is CARGTGTFSYEQYF. In nucleotides, the CDR3 is TGTGCCCGAGGGACAGGCACATTCTCCTACGAGCAGTACTTC.

A remark on this clone: The junction does not match germline at one end; this may be a read error. The chain employs TRBV6-5 and TRBJ1-4; D gene ambiguous. The CDR3 spans 13 residues. The V gene's germline CDR1 is MNHEY and CDR2 SVGAGI. CDR3 sequence reads: CASKSYTNEELFF. CDR3 bases: TGTGCCAGCAAGAGCTATACTAATGAAGAACTGTTTTTT.

The rearrangement links TRBV30 to TRBJ1-1; a possible D gene is TRBD1 (5 bases). Germline lookup yields CDR1 GTSNPN and CDR2 SVGIG (reference sequence). Trimming cost V 1 base and J 2 bases, with 14 bases left between them. This CDR3 contains 15 residues. CDR3 region: CAWSAKQAINTEAFF. The CDR3 DNA sequence: TGTGCCTGGAGTGCGAAACAGGCAATAAACACTGAAGCTTTCTTT.

V usage is TRBV27 and J usage is TRBJ1-1; weak D call: TRBD1 (6 bases). The V gene's germline CDR1 is MNHEY and CDR2 SMNVEV (reference sequence). Trimming left V 9 bases short and J 10 bases short, with 18 bases between. CDR3 length: 12 residues. The CDR3 DNA reads TGTGCCAGTCATTACCCACAGGGTCGAGCTTTCTTT. Protein sequence: CASHYPQGRAFF.

The rearrangement uses TRBV7-8 and TRBJ2-5; TRBD2 matches 9 bases. The DNA end favors TRBJ2-7, so the J call may be wrong. CDR1 is SGHVS and CDR2 is FQNEAQ in the germline V gene. The length of the CDR3 is 16 residues. Here the CDR3 reads CASSSNTGTSRYEQYF. Written as DNA, the CDR3 is TGTGCCAGCAGTTCAAACACCGGGACTAGCAGGTACGAGCAGTACTTC.